This note documents a single T cell receptor beta chain sequence. Its specificity is not known. The source of the sample is a study of identical twins. General study points: Diverse VJ usage suggested most zero-insertion clonotypes were not invariant T cells.

Template switching added a universal primer site, and cDNA bore unique molecular identifiers. One entry per CDR3 protein, called by TCRdb with MiXCR from the 5' RACE reads. Among around 1.7 million distinct CDR3 sequences listed, less than 40% were seen once. The V gene's germline CDR1 is SGHAT and CDR2 FQNNGV. V was trimmed by 6 bases and J by 2 bases, leaving 12 bases between them. The CDR3 consists of 14 residues. The TCR sequence derives from a newborn girl in good health. Sequencing was carried out using cord blood. V is TRBV11-2 and J is TRBJ2-3; D gene unclear. Here the CDR3 DNA reads TGTGCCAGCAGTCCCTGGACGGACACAGATACGCAGTATTTT. It specifies CASSPWTDTDTQYF.